This note documents a single T cell receptor (beta chain) sequence. The data were taken from a study of T cell clonotyping in hematopoietic cell transplantation. Trimming pared 7 bases from V and 1 base from J, leaving 11 bases between. Germline V gene data show CDR1 as SEHNR and CDR2 as FQNEAQ (reference sequence). The CDR3 sequence is 14 residues long. The data were produced by immunoSEQ multiplex PCR, yet TCRdb's version contains in-frame clones alone and is incomplete. The data show tens of thousands of clones, with about 95% seen just once and 0.95% held by the top ten. Sequencing was carried out using peripheral blood mononuclear cells. This TCR was recovered from a man in his thirties or forties in good health. Some clones in this sample may be carry-over from other donors' samples. This sequence joins TRBV7-9 and TRBJ1-5; D ambiguous. Here the CDR3 reads CASTRGESNQPQHF. DNA for the CDR3: TGTGCCAGCACCCGAGGCGAAAGCAATCAGCCCCAGCATTTT.